This entry concerns a single TCR beta chain. Its cognate antigen has yet to be identified. Nothing much larger sits one base from this clone, and base qualities are not available. The data were obtained in a study of CD8 T cells in Susac syndrome (dated by TCRdb to the late 2010s). Regarding the complete study: The study used repertoire sequencing to test whether antigen drove CD8+ T cell activation and differentiation in Susac syndrome. Clonality of the CD8+ T cell repertoire was compared between over 10 healthy donors, some 14 Susac syndrome patients and roughly 16 multiple sclerosis patients. Study-wide findings and limitations: The number of individuals in the TCR sequencing and HLA analysis was recognized as being relatively small.

RNA was extracted using the RNeasy kit, and about 0.5 to 1 microgram was reverse transcribed with random hexamers. The immunoSEQ multiplex PCR assay, covering 54 Vbeta and 13 Jbeta segments, was used to amplify TCR beta CDR3 regions. Bias from PCR amplification was corrected by using a synthetic template baseline for primer optimization and for computational correction. Concerning the study's data processing: Only productive sequences were kept, with reads annotated to V, D and J genes according to IMGT and analyzed in immunoSEQ Analyzer. To calculate clonality, Shannon entropy was normalized by log2 of the number of productive unique sequences and then subtracted from one. Public and private clones were assessed among the 100 most prevalent clones of each patient and control. Clones were defined as Susac-specific if absent from the healthy and MS cohorts, from under 1,200 published viral clones and from other ImmuneACCESS disease sequences. TCRdb passed the public sequencing reads through fastp at Q25 and MiXCR, retaining productive beta sequences. Identical CDR3 proteins give one entry, which carries the most common genes and DNA. The V and J calls and clone size come from TCRdb's table, not from the authors' own analysis. Present in this sample are approximately 120,000 distinct CDR3 sequences, approximately 89% of which were seen just once. The top ten hold under 0.25% of the sample.

Deletion took 3 bases off V and 1 base off J, with a span of 8 bases between the germline ends. Inclusive of the bounding cysteine and phenylalanine, the CDR3 is 14 residues long. Only the CDR3 portion is preserved as DNA: 42 bases, with reading frame beginning at the first base. The germline V gene specifies SGDLS as CDR1 and YYNGEE as CDR2. High-throughput TCR beta sequencing profiled peripheral blood CD8+ and CD4+ T cells from healthy donors, Susac syndrome patients and multiple sclerosis patients. Multiple sclerosis controls were treatment-naive patients with stable or active relapsing-remitting disease fulfilling revised McDonald criteria. CD8+ TEMRA cells were enriched by FACS, while bulk CD8+ and CD4+ T cells were purified by magnetic negative isolation. Blood was drawn into EDTA tubes, processed within 24 hours, and PBMCs were isolated by density gradient centrifugation. PBMCs destined for TCR sequencing were cryopreserved in liquid nitrogen and later thawed in a 37 °C water bath. The sorted or isolated CD4+, CD8+ and CD8+ TEMRA cells reached a purity of at least 90%.

This sequence uses TRBV9 and TRBJ2-1; a tentative D call is TRBD2 (5 bases match). The sample consisted of CD8+ T cells from PBMCs. The receptor comes from a human donor with multiple sclerosis. The DNA is TGTGCCAGCAGCGACAGCGGATCCTACAATGAGCAGTTCTTC. It translates to CASSDSGSYNEQFF.